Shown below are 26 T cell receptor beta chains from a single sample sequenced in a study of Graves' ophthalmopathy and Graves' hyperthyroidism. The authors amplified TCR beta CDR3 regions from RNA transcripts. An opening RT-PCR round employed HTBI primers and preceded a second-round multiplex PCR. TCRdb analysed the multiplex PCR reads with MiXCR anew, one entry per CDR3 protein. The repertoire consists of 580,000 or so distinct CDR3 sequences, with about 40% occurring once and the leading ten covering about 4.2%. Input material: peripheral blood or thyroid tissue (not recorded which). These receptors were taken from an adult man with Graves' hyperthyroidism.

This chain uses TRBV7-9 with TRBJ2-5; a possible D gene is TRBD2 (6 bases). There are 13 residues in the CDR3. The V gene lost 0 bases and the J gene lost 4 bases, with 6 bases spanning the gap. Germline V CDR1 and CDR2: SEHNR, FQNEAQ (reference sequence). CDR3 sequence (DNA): TGTGCCAGCAGCTTAGCAGCGGGAGAGACCCAGTACTTC. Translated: CASSLAAGETQYF. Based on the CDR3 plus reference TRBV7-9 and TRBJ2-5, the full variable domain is DTGVSQNPRHKITKRGQNVTFRCDPISEHNRLYWYRQTLGQGPEFLTYFQNEAQLEKSRLLSDRFSAERPKGSFSTLEIQRTEQGDSAMYLCASSLAAGETQYFGPGTRLLVL.

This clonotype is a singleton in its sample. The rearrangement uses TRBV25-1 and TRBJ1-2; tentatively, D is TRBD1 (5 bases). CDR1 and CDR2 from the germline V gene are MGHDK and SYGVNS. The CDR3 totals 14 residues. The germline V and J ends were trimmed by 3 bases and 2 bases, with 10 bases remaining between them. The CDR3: CASSDQGENYGYTF. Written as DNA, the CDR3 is TGTGCCAGCAGTGACCAAGGGGAGAACTATGGCTACACCTTC.

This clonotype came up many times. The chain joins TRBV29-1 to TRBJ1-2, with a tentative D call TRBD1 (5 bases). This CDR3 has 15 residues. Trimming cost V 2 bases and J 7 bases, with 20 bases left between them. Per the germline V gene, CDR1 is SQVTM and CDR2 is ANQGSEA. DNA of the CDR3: TGCAGCGTTGAATCAAGCGGGACGGCGACCTTTGGCTACACCTTC. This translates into CSVESSGTATFGYTF. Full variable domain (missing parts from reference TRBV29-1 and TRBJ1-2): SAVISQKPSRDICQRGTSLTIQCQVDSQVTMMFWYRQQPGQSLTLIATANQGSEATYESGFVIDKFPISRPNLTFSTLTVSNMSPEDSSIYLCSVESSGTATFGYTFGSGTRLTVV.

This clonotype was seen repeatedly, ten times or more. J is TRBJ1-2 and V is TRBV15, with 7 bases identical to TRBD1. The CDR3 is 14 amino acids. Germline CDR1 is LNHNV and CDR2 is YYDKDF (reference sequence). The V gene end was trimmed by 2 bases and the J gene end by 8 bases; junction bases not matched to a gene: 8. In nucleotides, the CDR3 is TGTGCCACCAGCAGAACGGGACAGACGGGCGGCTACACCTTC. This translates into CATSRTGQTGGYTF. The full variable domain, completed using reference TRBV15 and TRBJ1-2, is DAMVIQNPRYQVTQFGKPVTLSCSQTLNHNVMYWYQQKSSQAPKLLFHYYDKDFNNEADTPDNFQSRRPNTSFCFLDIRSPGLGDTAMYLCATSRTGQTGGYTFGSGTRLTVV.

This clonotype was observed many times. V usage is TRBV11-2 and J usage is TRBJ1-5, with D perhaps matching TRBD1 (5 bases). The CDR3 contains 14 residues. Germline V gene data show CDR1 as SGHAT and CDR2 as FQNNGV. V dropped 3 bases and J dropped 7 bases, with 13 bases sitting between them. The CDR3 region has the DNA TGTGCCAGCAGCTTGGGACTCTCGAGCCAGCCCCAGCATTTT. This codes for CASSLGLSSQPQHF.

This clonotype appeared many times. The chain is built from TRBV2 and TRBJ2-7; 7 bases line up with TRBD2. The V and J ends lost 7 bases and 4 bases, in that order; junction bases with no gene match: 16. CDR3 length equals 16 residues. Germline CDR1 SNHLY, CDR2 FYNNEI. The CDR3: CASTTKGGGPDYEQYF. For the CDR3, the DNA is TGTGCCAGCACCACAAAAGGCGGGGGACCCGATTACGAGCAGTACTTC.

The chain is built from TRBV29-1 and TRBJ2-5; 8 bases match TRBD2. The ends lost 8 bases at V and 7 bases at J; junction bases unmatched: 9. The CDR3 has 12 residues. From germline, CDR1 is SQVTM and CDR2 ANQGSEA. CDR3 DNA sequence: TGCAGCTCCAGCGGGAGCAGTGGGACCCAGTACTTC. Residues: CSSSGSSGTQYF. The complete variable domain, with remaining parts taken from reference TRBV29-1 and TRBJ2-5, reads SAVISQKPSRDICQRGTSLTIQCQVDSQVTMMFWYRQQPGQSLTLIATANQGSEATYESGFVIDKFPISRPNLTFSTLTVSNMSPEDSSIYLCSSSGSSGTQYFGPGTRLLVL.

The CDR3 DNA sequence: TGCGCCAGCAGCGGGGGACAGGCCGGTTCCGCTGAAGCTTTCTTT. As protein: CASSGGQAGSAEAFF. This chain joins TRBV5-1 and TRBJ1-1, with 8 bases matching TRBD1. Germline assignment: CDR1 SGHRS and CDR2 YFSETQ. With 4 bases clipped from V and 6 bases from J, the junction kept 11 bases outside the gene matches. This CDR3 is built from 15 residues.

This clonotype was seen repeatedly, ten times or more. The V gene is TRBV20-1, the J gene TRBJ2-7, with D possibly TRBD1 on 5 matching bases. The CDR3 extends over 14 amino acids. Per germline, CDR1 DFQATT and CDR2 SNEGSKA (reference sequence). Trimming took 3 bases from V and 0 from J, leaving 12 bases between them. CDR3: CSASRDTNSYEQYF. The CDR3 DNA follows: TGCAGTGCTAGCAGGGATACGAACTCCTACGAGCAGTACTTC.

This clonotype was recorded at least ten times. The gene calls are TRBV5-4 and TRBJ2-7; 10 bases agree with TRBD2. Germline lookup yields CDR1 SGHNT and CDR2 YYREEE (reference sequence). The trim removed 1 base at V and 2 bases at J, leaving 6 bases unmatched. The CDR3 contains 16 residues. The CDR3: CASSLFGTSEPYEQYF. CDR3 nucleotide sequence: TGTGCCAGCAGCTTGTTTGGGACTAGCGAACCCTACGAGCAGTACTTC.

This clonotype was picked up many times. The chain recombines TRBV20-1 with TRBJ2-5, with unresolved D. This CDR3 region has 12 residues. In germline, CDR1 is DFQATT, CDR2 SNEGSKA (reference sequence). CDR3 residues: CSLGRYQETQYF. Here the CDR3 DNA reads TGCAGCCTCGGTCGGTACCAAGAGACCCAGTACTTC.

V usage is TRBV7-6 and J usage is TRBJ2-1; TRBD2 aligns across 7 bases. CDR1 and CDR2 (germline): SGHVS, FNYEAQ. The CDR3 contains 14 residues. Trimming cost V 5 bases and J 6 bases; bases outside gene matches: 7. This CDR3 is CASSLRDYPNEQFF. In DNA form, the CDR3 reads TGTGCCAGCAGCCTCCGGGACTACCCCAATGAGCAGTTCTTC.

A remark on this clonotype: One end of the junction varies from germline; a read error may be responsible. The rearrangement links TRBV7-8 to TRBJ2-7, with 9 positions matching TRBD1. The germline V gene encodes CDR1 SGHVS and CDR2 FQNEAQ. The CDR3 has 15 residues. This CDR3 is CASGLDRGRSYEQYF. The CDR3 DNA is TGCGCCAGCGGCTTGGACAGGGGAAGATCCTACGAGCAGTACTTC.

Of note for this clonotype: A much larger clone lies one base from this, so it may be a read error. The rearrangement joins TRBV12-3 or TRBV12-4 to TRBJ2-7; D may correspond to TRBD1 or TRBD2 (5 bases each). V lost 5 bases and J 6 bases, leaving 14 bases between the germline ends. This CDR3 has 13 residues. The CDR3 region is CASSLRQGVEQYF. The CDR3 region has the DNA TGTGCCAGCAGTCTTAGGCAGGGAGTCGAGCAGTACTTC.

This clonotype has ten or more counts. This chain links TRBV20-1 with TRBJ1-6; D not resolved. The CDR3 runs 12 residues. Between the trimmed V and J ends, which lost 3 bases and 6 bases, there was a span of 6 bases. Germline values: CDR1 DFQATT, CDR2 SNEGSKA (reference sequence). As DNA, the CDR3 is TGCAGTGCTAGTGAGGCTAATTCACCCCTCCACTTT. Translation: CSASEANSPLHF.

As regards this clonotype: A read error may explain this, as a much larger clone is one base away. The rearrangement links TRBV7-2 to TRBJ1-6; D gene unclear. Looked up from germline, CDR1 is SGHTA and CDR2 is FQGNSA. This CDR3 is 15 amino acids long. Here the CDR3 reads CAGSGRNLYNSPLHF. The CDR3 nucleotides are TGTGCCGGCAGCGGACGGAACCTCTATAATTCACCCCTCCACTTT.

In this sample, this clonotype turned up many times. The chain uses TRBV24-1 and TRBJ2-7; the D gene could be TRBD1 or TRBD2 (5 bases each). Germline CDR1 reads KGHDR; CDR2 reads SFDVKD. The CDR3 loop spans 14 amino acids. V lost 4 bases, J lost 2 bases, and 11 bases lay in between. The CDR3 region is CATSETGATYEQYF. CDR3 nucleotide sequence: TGTGCCACCAGTGAGACCGGGGCCACCTACGAGCAGTACTTC.

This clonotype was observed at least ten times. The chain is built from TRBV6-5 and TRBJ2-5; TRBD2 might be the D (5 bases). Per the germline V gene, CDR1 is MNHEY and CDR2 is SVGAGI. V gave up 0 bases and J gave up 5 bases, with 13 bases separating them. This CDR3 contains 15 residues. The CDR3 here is CASSYSNRGFETQYF. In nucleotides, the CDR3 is TGTGCCAGCAGTTACTCGAATCGGGGATTTGAGACCCAGTACTTC.

The CDR3 nucleotides read TGTGCCAGCAGTGAAGAAGGGTTTGGGACTGAAGCTTTCTTT. Translated: CASSEEGFGTEAFF. The chain has TRBV2 and TRBJ1-1; D is unresolved. The CDR3 consists of 14 residues. Germline-derived CDR1 and CDR2 are SNHLY and FYNNEI. The germline V and J ends were trimmed by 1 base and 5 bases, with 11 bases remaining between them.

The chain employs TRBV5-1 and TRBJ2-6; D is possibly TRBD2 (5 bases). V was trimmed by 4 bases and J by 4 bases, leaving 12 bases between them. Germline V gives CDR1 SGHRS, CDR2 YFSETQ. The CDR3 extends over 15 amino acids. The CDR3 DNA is TGCGCCAGCAGCGGGAGTGGGGTCGGGGCCAACGTCCTGACTTTC. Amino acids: CASSGSGVGANVLTF.

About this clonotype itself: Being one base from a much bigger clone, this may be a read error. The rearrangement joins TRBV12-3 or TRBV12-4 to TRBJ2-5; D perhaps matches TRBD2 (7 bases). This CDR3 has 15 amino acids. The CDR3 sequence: CASSRYRGGKETQCF. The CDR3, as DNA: TGTGCCAGCAGTCGATATCGCGGGGGCAAAGAGACCCAGTGCTTC.

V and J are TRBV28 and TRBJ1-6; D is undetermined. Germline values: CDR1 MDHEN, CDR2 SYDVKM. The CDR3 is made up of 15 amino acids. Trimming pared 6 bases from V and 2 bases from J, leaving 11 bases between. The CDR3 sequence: CASSQFGAYNSPLHF. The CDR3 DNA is TGTGCCAGCAGCCAGTTCGGGGCCTATAATTCACCCCTCCACTTT.

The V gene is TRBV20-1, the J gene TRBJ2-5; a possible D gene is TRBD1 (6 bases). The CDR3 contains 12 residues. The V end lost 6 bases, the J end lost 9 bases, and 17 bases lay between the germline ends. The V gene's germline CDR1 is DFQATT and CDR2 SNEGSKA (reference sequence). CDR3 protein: CSAQTGLQPQYF. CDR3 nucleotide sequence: TGCAGTGCACAGACAGGTCTGCAGCCCCAGTACTTC.

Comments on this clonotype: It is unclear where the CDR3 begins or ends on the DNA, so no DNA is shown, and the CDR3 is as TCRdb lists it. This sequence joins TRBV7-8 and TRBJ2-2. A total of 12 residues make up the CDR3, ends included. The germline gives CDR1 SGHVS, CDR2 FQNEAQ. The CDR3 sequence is CASSFRQGSCFF.

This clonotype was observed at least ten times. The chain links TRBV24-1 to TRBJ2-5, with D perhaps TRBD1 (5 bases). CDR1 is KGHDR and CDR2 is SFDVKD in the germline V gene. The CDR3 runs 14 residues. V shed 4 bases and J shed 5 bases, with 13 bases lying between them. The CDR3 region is CATSDPGPRETQYF. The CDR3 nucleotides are TGTGCCACCAGTGACCCAGGGCCGAGGGAGACCCAGTACTTC.

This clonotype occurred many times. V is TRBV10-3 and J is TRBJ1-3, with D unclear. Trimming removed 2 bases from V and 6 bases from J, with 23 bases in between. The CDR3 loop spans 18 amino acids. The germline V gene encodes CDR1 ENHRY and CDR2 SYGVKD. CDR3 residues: CAISELLSRERGTNTIYF. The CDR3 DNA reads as TGTGCCATCAGTGAGCTCCTATCACGGGAAAGAGGAACAAACACCATATATTTT.